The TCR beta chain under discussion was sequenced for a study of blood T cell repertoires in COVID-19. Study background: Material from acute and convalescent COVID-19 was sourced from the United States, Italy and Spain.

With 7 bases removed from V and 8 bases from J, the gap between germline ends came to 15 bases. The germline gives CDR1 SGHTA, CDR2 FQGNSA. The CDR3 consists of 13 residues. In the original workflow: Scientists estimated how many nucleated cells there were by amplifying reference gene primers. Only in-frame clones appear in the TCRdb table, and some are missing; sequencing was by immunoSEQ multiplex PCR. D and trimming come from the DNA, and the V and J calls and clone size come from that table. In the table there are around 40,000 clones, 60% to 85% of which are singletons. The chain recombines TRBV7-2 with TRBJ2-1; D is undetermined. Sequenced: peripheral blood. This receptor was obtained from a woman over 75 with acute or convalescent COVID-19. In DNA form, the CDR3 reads TGTGCCAGCACCGCTAGTAATCGGCATGAGCAGTTCTTC. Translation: CASTASNRHEQFF. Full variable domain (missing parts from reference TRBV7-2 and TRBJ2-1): GAGVSQSPSNKVTEKGKDVELRCDPISGHTALYWYRQSLGQGLEFLIYFQGNSAPDKSGLPSDRFSAERTGGSVSTLTIQRTQQEDSAVYLCASTASNRHEQFFGPGTRLTVL.